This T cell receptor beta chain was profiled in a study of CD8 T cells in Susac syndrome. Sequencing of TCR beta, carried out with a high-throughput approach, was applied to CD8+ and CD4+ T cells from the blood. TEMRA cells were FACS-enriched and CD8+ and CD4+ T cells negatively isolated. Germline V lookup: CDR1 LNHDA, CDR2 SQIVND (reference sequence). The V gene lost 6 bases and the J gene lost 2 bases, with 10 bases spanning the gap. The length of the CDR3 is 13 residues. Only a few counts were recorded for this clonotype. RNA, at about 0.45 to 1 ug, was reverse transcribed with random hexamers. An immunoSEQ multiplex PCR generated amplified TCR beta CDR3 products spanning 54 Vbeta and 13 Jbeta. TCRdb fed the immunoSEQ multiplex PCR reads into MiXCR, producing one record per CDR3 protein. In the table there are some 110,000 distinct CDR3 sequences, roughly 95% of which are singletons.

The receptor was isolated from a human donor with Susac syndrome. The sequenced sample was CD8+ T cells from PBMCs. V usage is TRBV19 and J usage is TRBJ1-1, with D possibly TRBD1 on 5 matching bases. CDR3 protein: CASSLTENTEAFF. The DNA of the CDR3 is TGTGCCAGTAGCCTGACAGAAAACACTGAAGCTTTCTTT.